The 19 T cell receptor beta chains presented below share a single source sample, sequenced in a study of cytomegalovirus exposure and HLA in healthy donors. It was with 60 Vbeta and 13 Jbeta primers that the PCR ran. Sequencing was performed with immunoSEQ multiplex PCR; in TCRdb, only in-frame clones are kept and a portion is missing. This table has over 65,000 clones, roughly 77% appearing once. The sample consisted of PBMCs. The source is a woman in her thirties or forties in good health and CMV-seropositive.

This clone appeared a few times. The chain has TRBV27 and TRBJ2-3; a possible D gene is TRBD2 (7 bases). This CDR3 is 16 amino acids long. Germline V CDR1 and CDR2: MNHEY, SMNVEV (reference sequence). V lost 2 bases and J lost 2, with 14 bases in between. The DNA for the CDR3 is TGTGCCAGCAGTTTAATGGCGGGGGCCCTCACAGATACGCAGTATTTT. This sequence encodes CASSLMAGALTDTQYF.

This clone has only a few counts. The chain combines TRBV28 with TRBJ1-2; 11 bases match TRBD1. V shed 7 bases and J 7 bases; nucleotides not matched to a gene: 11. The CDR3 loop spans 15 amino acids. CDR1 and CDR2 (germline): MDHEN, SYDVKM. The CDR3 sequence: CASIVAGQGAFGYTF. In DNA form, the CDR3 reads TGTGCCAGCATTGTTGCTGGACAGGGGGCTTTTGGCTACACCTTC.

As concerns this clone: An end of the junction does not agree with germline; a read error may underlie this. This same CDR3 is encoded by further DNA sequences in the sample. The V gene is TRBV19, the J gene TRBJ2-6; D is perhaps TRBD1 (5 bases). The CDR3 is 13 residues long. Germline V gene data show CDR1 as LNHDA and CDR2 as SQIVND (reference sequence). CDR3 DNA: TGTGCCAGTGGGCACTCTGGGGCCAACGTCCTAACTTTC. This gives the protein CASGHSGANVLTF. Together with reference TRBV19 and TRBJ2-6, the CDR3 gives the full variable domain: DGGITQSPKYLFRKEGQNVTLSCEQNLNHDAMYWYRQDPGQGLRLIYYSQIVNDFQKGDIAEGYSVSREKKESFPLTVTSAQKNPTAFYLCASGHSGANVLTFGAGSRLTVL.

The J gene is TRBJ2-2, the V gene TRBV30; TRBD2 might be the D (7 bases). The CDR3 sequence is 13 residues long. Trimming shortened V by 2 bases and J by 6 bases, and 10 bases separated the two germline ends. CDR1 is GTSNPN, CDR2 SVGIG, per germline (reference sequence). Here the CDR3 reads CAWSRGGPGELFF. Here the CDR3 DNA reads TGTGCCTGGAGTAGGGGGGGCCCCGGGGAGCTGTTTTTT.

This clone was detected once. J is TRBJ1-5 and V is TRBV30, with D perhaps matching TRBD1 (5 bases). The CDR3 contains 15 residues. Trimming took 1 base from V and 2 from J, leaving 12 bases between them. Germline-derived CDR1 and CDR2 are GTSNPN and SVGIG (reference sequence). CDR3 in amino acids: CAWSEGQGGNQPQHF. As DNA, the CDR3 is TGTGCCTGGAGTGAGGGGCAGGGTGGCAATCAGCCCCAGCATTTT. Full variable domain (rest looked up from reference TRBV30 and TRBJ1-5): SQTIHQWPATLVQPVGSPLSLECTVEGTSNPNLYWYRQAAGRGLQLLFYSVGIGQISSEVPQNLSASRPQDRQFILSSKKLLLSDSGFYLCAWSEGQGGNQPQHFGDGTRLSIL.

The chain has TRBV6-1 and TRBJ2-1; possibly TRBD1 for D (6 bases). The CDR3 loop spans 18 amino acids. CDR1 and CDR2 (germline): MNHNS, SASEGT. V was clipped by 0 bases and J by 5 bases, with 20 bases between them. This CDR3 is CASSEAWGPQGIHNEQFF. The DNA for the CDR3 is TGTGCCAGCAGTGAAGCGTGGGGTCCACAGGGAATCCACAATGAGCAGTTCTTC.

V and J are TRBV7-9 and TRBJ1-2; 8 bases agree with TRBD1. The germline CDR1 and CDR2 sequences are SEHNR and FQNEAQ (reference sequence). The CDR3 totals 15 residues. V was pared by 5 bases and J by 2 bases, with 7 bases of the junction left unmatched. The CDR3 reads CASSIQGELNYGYTF. The CDR3 bases are TGTGCCAGCAGCATACAGGGGGAGCTCAACTATGGCTACACCTTC.

V and J are TRBV5-8 and TRBJ2-7; D gene unclear. Germline V gene lookup returns CDR1 SGHTS and CDR2 YDEGEE. V dropped 6 bases and J dropped 0 bases, with 10 bases sitting between them. The length of the CDR3 is 13 residues. CDR3: CASKILSSYEQYF. Here the CDR3 DNA reads TGTGCCAGCAAAATTCTTAGCTCCTACGAGCAGTACTTC.

This sequence joins TRBV27 and TRBJ1-6; TRBD1 matches at 7 bases. The CDR3 extends over 17 amino acids. The germline V gene has CDR1 MNHEY and CDR2 SMNVEV (reference sequence). V shed 8 bases, J shed 4 bases, and the junction held 14 bases outside the gene matches. Here the CDR3 DNA reads TGTGCCAGCCTGCCGACCAAGGGGGACAGATATAATTCACCCCTCCACTTT. It translates to CASLPTKGDRYNSPLHF.

The chain recombines TRBV9 with TRBJ2-1; TRBD1 aligns across 9 bases. With V trimmed by 7 bases and J by 6 bases, 5 bases remained unmatched. This CDR3 has 13 amino acids. The V gene's germline CDR1 is SGDLS and CDR2 YYNGEE. The DNA for the CDR3 is TGTGCCAGCGGAAGGACAGGGGCCAATGAGCAGTTCTTC. This sequence encodes CASGRTGANEQFF. The whole variable domain, remainder taken from reference TRBV9 and TRBJ2-1, is DSGVTQTPKHLITATGQRVTLRCSPRSGDLSVYWYQQSLDQGLQFLIQYYNGEERAKGNILERFSAQQFPDLHSELNLSSLELGDSALYFCASGRTGANEQFFGPGTRLTVL.

This chain joins TRBV6-5 and TRBJ1-1; D perhaps matches TRBD1 (5 bases). Trimming took 2 bases from V and 1 from J, leaving 11 bases between them. CDR3 length: 15 amino acids. Germline CDR1 and CDR2: MNHEY and SVGAGI. This chain's CDR3 is CASSYKQARNTEAFF. The CDR3 DNA is TGTGCCAGCAGTTACAAACAGGCCCGGAACACTGAAGCTTTCTTT.

The gene calls are TRBV13 and TRBJ2-7; TRBD2 agrees at 11 bases. CDR1 is PRHDT and CDR2 is FYEKMQ in the germline V gene (reference sequence). This CDR3 is 16 amino acids long. Losses at the gene ends were 0 bases for V and 5 bases for J; bases not matched to a gene: 6. The CDR3 protein is CASSLGIAGGPNEQYF. CDR3 in DNA: TGTGCCAGCAGCTTAGGCATAGCGGGAGGGCCTAACGAGCAGTACTTC.

The chain joins TRBV30 to TRBJ1-5; no clear D gene. Germline CDR1 reads GTSNPN; CDR2 reads SVGIG (reference sequence). The CDR3 sequence is 15 residues long. The V end was cut by 2 bases, the J end by 2 bases, with 13 bases between. The CDR3 bases are TGTGCCTGGAGTACGGCACTCAGCGGCAATCAGCCCCAGCATTTT. It codes for CAWSTALSGNQPQHF.

The chain links TRBV2 to TRBJ2-1; 9 bases map to TRBD1. In germline, CDR1 is SNHLY, CDR2 FYNNEI. The ends lost 4 bases at V and 9 bases at J; junction bases unmatched: 7. The CDR3 runs 14 residues. CDR3 protein: CASSGDRGTGEQFF. As DNA, the CDR3 is TGTGCCAGCAGTGGAGACAGGGGGACGGGTGAGCAGTTCTTC.

This clone was detected a few times. The chain has TRBV5-1 and TRBJ2-1, with 7 bases fitting TRBD1. V trimming: 4 bases; J trimming: 9 bases; junction bases outside the gene matches: 13. Germline CDR1 is SGHRS and CDR2 is YFSETQ. The CDR3 length is 15 residues. CDR3 in amino acids: CASSVRDSPSGEQFF. The CDR3 DNA reads as TGCGCCAGCAGCGTCCGGGACAGCCCCTCCGGTGAGCAGTTCTTC. Full variable domain (rest looked up from reference TRBV5-1 and TRBJ2-1): KAGVTQTPRYLIKTRGQQVTLSCSPISGHRSVSWYQQTPGQGLQFLFEYFSETQRNKGNFPGRFSGRQFSNSRSEMNVSTLELGDSALYLCASSVRDSPSGEQFFGPGTRLTVL.

V is TRBV19 and J is TRBJ2-2; 9 positions match TRBD2. V trimming: 4 bases; J trimming: 2 bases; junction bases outside the gene matches: 5. The CDR3 is made up of 16 amino acids. CDR1 and CDR2 (germline): LNHDA, SQIVND (reference sequence). For the CDR3, the DNA is TGTGCCAGTAGTACCATAGCGGGAGTTAACACCGGGGAGCTGTTTTTT. Amino acid sequence: CASSTIAGVNTGELFF.

The rearrangement links TRBV10-2 to TRBJ1-5; 9 positions match TRBD1. Germline V gives CDR1 WSHSY, CDR2 SAAADI. CDR3 length: 14 amino acids. Trimming cost V 6 bases and J 4 bases; bases outside gene matches: 4. CDR3 sequence (DNA): TGCGCCAGCAGAATGGGACAGGGAAATCAGCCCCAGCATTTT. Its translation: CASRMGQGNQPQHF.

The J gene is TRBJ2-1, the V gene TRBV29-1, with D possibly matching TRBD2 (5 bases). The CDR3 covers 18 residues. CDR1 and CDR2 (germline): SQVTM, ANQGSEA. Trimming left V 3 bases short and J 1 base short, with 22 bases between. CDR3 sequence: CSVDLLLGAPGSYNEQFF. CDR3 nucleotide sequence: TGCAGCGTTGATCTTTTACTTGGAGCTCCGGGATCCTACAATGAGCAGTTCTTC.

The rearrangement joins TRBV19 to TRBJ2-5, with TRBD1 as a possible D gene (5 bases). Germline CDR1 and CDR2: LNHDA and SQIVND (reference sequence). This CDR3 is built from 14 residues. V dropped 5 bases and J dropped 5 bases, with 15 bases sitting between them. The CDR3 DNA sequence: TGTGCCAGTAGTCCTAGGGGAAGAGACGAGACCCAGTACTTC. Amino acid sequence: CASSPRGRDETQYF.